Below, one TCR beta chain is given with its context. The antigen is undetermined. The data originate from a study of chemoradiotherapy in HPV16-positive cancers. Study summary: Functional T-cell assays on a couple of HPV16-positive patients' cells defined candidate HPV-specific clones and common TCR motifs.

Study-level results: Candidate HPV-specific clones and E7-related TCR motifs grew in tumor during treatment. HPV-responsive T-cell expansion during chemoradiotherapy was linked to improved recurrence-free survival in HPV16-positive patients.

The protocol was immunoSEQ multiplex PCR, while the TCRdb copy is restricted to in-frame clones and leaves out a portion. Of around 10,000 clones listed, roughly 78% were seen once; the top ten hold about 10%. Specimen collection occurred from a patient who underwent chemoradiotherapy. The clonotype originates from a human donor with HPV-associated anogenital cancer.

The CDR3 sequence: CASSQDLALNYGYTF. CDR3 DNA sequence: TGCGCCAGCAGCCAAGATCTGGCACTGAACTATGGCTACACCTTC. The J gene is TRBJ1-2, the V gene TRBV4-3; D is uncertain. Germline CDR1 reads LGHNA; CDR2 reads YSLEER. Trimming shortened V by 0 bases and J by 2 bases, and 10 bases separated the two germline ends. The CDR3 has 15 amino acids.